These T cell receptor beta chains were read from a single sample in a study of T cell repertoires in cytomegalovirus infection. What these receptors recognize is not known. MiXCR, run by TCRdb on the reads, gives a single entry per CDR3 protein. The table lists approximately 390,000 distinct CDR3 sequences, just under 35% of them singletons, with about 14% in the top ten. This specimen consisted of cultured PBMCs, obtained from culture after CMV antigen stimulation. These receptors originate from a human donor in good health (CMV status not recorded). Some clones in this sample may be carry-over from other donors' samples. Each CDR3 is given with its conserved first and last residue. D genes are given only for firm matches. Expanded clones are given a class, and other clones once, few, many or no size at all.

j_call: TRBJ1-5
clone_size: many
v_call: TRBV7-2
d_call: -
cdr3_aa: CASSSTGGSNQPQHF
cdr3_nt: TGTGCCAGCAGCTCGACTGGAGGGAGCAATCAGCCCCAGCATTTT

j_call: TRBJ2-7
clone_size: -
v_call: TRBV6-6
d_call: TRBD1
cdr3_aa: CASSYSGGTGGSEQYF
cdr3_nt: TGTGCCAGCAGTTACTCAGGCGGGACAGGGGGCTCCGAGCAGTACTTC

j_call: TRBJ1-1
clone_size: few
v_call: TRBV7-2
d_call: -
cdr3_aa: CASSLGQIPAMNTEAFF
cdr3_nt: TGTGCCAGCAGCTTAGGACAGATTCCTGCTATGAACACTGAAGCTTTCTTT

j_call: TRBJ2-3
clone_size: -
v_call: TRBV11-2
d_call: -
cdr3_aa: CASSLGTLKDTQYF
cdr3_nt: TGTGCCAGCAGCTTAGGTACACTGAAAGATACGCAGTATTTT

j_call: TRBJ2-5
clone_size: -
v_call: TRBV6-2/TRBV6-3
d_call: -
cdr3_aa: CASRGSQGIQETQYF
cdr3_nt: TGTGCCAGCAGAGGCTCCCAGGGAATCCAAGAGACCCAGTACTTC

j_call: TRBJ2-6
clone_size: -
v_call: TRBV28
d_call: -
cdr3_aa: CASSLIPQGLLSGANVLTF
cdr3_nt: TGTGCCAGCAGTTTAATCCCGCAGGGACTCTTGTCTGGGGCCAACGTCCTGACTTTC

j_call: TRBJ2-1
clone_size: -
v_call: TRBV7-6
d_call: -
cdr3_aa: CASSLGGAKSSYNEQFF
cdr3_nt: TGTGCCAGCAGCTTAGGTGGCGCGAAGAGCTCCTACAATGAGCAGTTCTTC

j_call: TRBJ1-3
clone_size: -
v_call: TRBV6-5
d_call: TRBD1
cdr3_aa: CASSYSGTGGYGNTIYF
cdr3_nt: TGTGCCAGCAGTTACTCTGGAACAGGGGGGTATGGAAACACCATATATTTT

j_call: TRBJ2-5
clone_size: -
v_call: TRBV20-1
d_call: -
cdr3_aa: CSAEHPEAKETQYF
cdr3_nt: TGCAGTGCTGAGCACCCGGAGGCCAAAGAGACCCAGTACTTC

j_call: TRBJ1-4
clone_size: few
v_call: TRBV20-1
d_call: -
cdr3_aa: CSARRVSDEKLFF
cdr3_nt: TGCAGTGCCAGAAGGGTATCGGATGAAAAACTGTTTTTT

j_call: TRBJ2-1
clone_size: few
v_call: TRBV6-6
d_call: -
cdr3_aa: CASSYSKGPPYNEQFF
cdr3_nt: TGTGCCAGCAGTTACTCGAAAGGGCCCCCCTACAATGAGCAGTTCTTC

j_call: TRBJ2-4
clone_size: -
v_call: TRBV28
d_call: TRBD2
cdr3_aa: CASSGLLAGEANIQYF
cdr3_nt: TGTGCCAGCAGCGGACTGTTAGCGGGAGAGGCAAACATTCAGTACTTC

j_call: TRBJ2-7
clone_size: -
v_call: TRBV7-2
d_call: TRBD1
cdr3_aa: CASSPTGTEKPYEQYF
cdr3_nt: TGTGCCAGCAGCCCCACAGGGACAGAGAAACCCTACGAGCAGTACTTC

j_call: TRBJ2-5
clone_size: few
v_call: TRBV10-3
d_call: TRBD1
cdr3_aa: CAISEGQGAMKTQYF
cdr3_nt: TGTGCCATCAGTGAAGGGCAGGGGGCTATGAAGACCCAGTACTTC

j_call: TRBJ1-5
clone_size: -
v_call: TRBV7-8
d_call: -
cdr3_aa: CASSSESGYSNQPQHF
cdr3_nt: TGTGCCAGCAGCTCGGAATCAGGGTATAGCAATCAGCCCCAGCATTTT

j_call: TRBJ2-4
clone_size: -
v_call: TRBV28
d_call: -
cdr3_aa: CASSYPTFGGQLLAKNIQYF
cdr3_nt: TGTGCCAGCAGTTACCCAACCTTCGGGGGGCAGCTTCTAGCCAAAAACATTCAGTACTTC

j_call: TRBJ2-7
clone_size: -
v_call: TRBV4-1
d_call: TRBD2
cdr3_aa: CASSHHPASGSSYEQYF
cdr3_nt: TGCGCCAGCAGCCACCACCCGGCTAGCGGGAGTTCCTACGAGCAGTACTTC

j_call: TRBJ2-1
clone_size: -
v_call: TRBV14
d_call: -
cdr3_aa: CASSQVPGVEGEQFF
cdr3_nt: TGTGCCAGCAGCCAAGTACCGGGAGTGGAAGGTGAGCAGTTCTTC

j_call: TRBJ2-3
clone_size: -
v_call: TRBV5-4
d_call: TRBD2
cdr3_aa: CASSPGLVAGSDTQYF
cdr3_nt: TGTGCCAGCAGCCCAGGGTTGGTAGCGGGATCAGATACGCAGTATTTT

j_call: TRBJ1-1
clone_size: -
v_call: TRBV6-2/TRBV6-3
d_call: -
cdr3_aa: CATQDPGEQAEAFF
cdr3_nt: TGTGCCACCCAGGATCCGGGGGAACAGGCTGAAGCTTTCTTT

j_call: TRBJ2-1
clone_size: few
v_call: TRBV7-7
d_call: -
cdr3_aa: CASSLSGADEQFF
cdr3_nt: TGTGCCAGCAGCTTATCGGGGGCGGATGAGCAGTTCTTC

j_call: TRBJ1-5
clone_size: few
v_call: TRBV6-1
d_call: -
cdr3_aa: CASSFDGNQPQHF
cdr3_nt: TGTGCCAGCAGTTTCGATGGCAATCAGCCCCAGCATTTT

j_call: TRBJ1-2
clone_size: -
v_call: TRBV20-1
d_call: TRBD1
cdr3_aa: CSARGAGGENYGYTF
cdr3_nt: TGCAGTGCTAGAGGGGCAGGGGGCGAAAACTATGGCTACACCTTC

j_call: TRBJ2-5
clone_size: few
v_call: TRBV5-4
d_call: TRBD2
cdr3_aa: CASSFLAGGGETQYF
cdr3_nt: TGTGCCAGCAGCTTCCTAGCGGGAGGCGGAGAGACCCAGTACTTC

j_call: TRBJ2-1
clone_size: -
v_call: TRBV4-1
d_call: TRBD2
cdr3_aa: CASSQPTTSHEQFF
cdr3_nt: TGCGCCAGCAGCCAACCCACGACTAGCCATGAGCAGTTCTTC

j_call: TRBJ1-3
clone_size: many
v_call: TRBV7-2
d_call: TRBD1
cdr3_aa: CASSKGGFSSGNTIYF
cdr3_nt: TGTGCCAGCAGCAAAGGGGGCTTTAGCTCTGGAAACACCATATATTTT

j_call: TRBJ2-5
clone_size: -
v_call: TRBV14
d_call: -
cdr3_aa: CASSQEVLVETQYF
cdr3_nt: TGTGCCAGCAGCCAAGAGGTTCTAGTGGAGACCCAGTACTTC

j_call: TRBJ2-5
clone_size: -
v_call: TRBV6-5
d_call: TRBD2
cdr3_aa: CASSYRTSGRKETQYF
cdr3_nt: TGTGCCAGCAGTTACAGGACTAGCGGGAGAAAAGAGACCCAGTACTTC

j_call: TRBJ1-1
clone_size: -
v_call: TRBV20-1
d_call: -
cdr3_aa: CSARVESRGGVNTEAFF
cdr3_nt: TGCAGTGCTAGAGTGGAGAGTAGGGGTGGGGTGAACACTGAAGCTTTCTTT

j_call: TRBJ2-7
clone_size: -
v_call: TRBV20-1
d_call: -
cdr3_aa: CSALVSGRVYEQYF
cdr3_nt: TGCAGTGCCCTCGTGTCGGGAAGGGTCTACGAGCAGTACTTC

j_call: TRBJ1-1
clone_size: once
v_call: TRBV19
d_call: -
cdr3_aa: CATGGYTEAFF
cdr3_nt: TGTGCCACCGGGGGGTATACTGAAGCTTTCTTT

j_call: TRBJ2-7
clone_size: -
v_call: TRBV20-1
d_call: -
cdr3_aa: CSAIPENSYEQYF
cdr3_nt: TGCAGTGCTATCCCTGAAAATTCCTACGAGCAGTACTTC

j_call: TRBJ2-3
clone_size: -
v_call: TRBV7-2
d_call: -
cdr3_aa: CASRRELSSTDTQYF
cdr3_nt: TGTGCCAGCCGCCGGGAATTGTCTAGCACAGATACGCAGTATTTT

j_call: TRBJ2-5
clone_size: once
v_call: TRBV11-2
d_call: TRBD2
cdr3_aa: CASSLVGAGGSQETQYF
cdr3_nt: TGTGCCAGCAGCTTAGTCGGTGCGGGAGGCTCCCAAGAGACCCAGTACTTC

j_call: TRBJ2-1
clone_size: -
v_call: TRBV6-2/TRBV6-3
d_call: -
cdr3_aa: CASEPFGLRARVEQFF
cdr3_nt: TGTGCCAGCGAGCCCTTTGGCTTGCGGGCGCGAGTGGAGCAGTTCTTC

j_call: TRBJ1-5
clone_size: -
v_call: TRBV6-5
d_call: -
cdr3_aa: CASSSRQVLLSNQPQHF
cdr3_nt: TGTGCCAGCAGTTCTAGACAGGTTTTGCTGAGCAATCAGCCCCAGCATTTT

j_call: TRBJ2-5
clone_size: -
v_call: TRBV5-4
d_call: TRBD2
cdr3_aa: CASSSGSKLAGSQETQYF
cdr3_nt: TGTGCCAGCAGCTCAGGGTCTAAACTAGCGGGCTCCCAAGAGACCCAGTACTTC

j_call: TRBJ1-2
clone_size: few
v_call: TRBV29-1
d_call: -
cdr3_aa: CSVRQGQLHYGYTF
cdr3_nt: TGCAGCGTTCGCCAGGGTCAACTTCACTATGGCTACACCTTC

j_call: TRBJ1-4
clone_size: few
v_call: TRBV4-3
d_call: -
cdr3_aa: CASSSGVGGEKLFF
cdr3_nt: TGCGCCAGCAGCTCGGGAGTCGGGGGCGAAAAACTGTTTTTT

j_call: TRBJ2-7
clone_size: -
v_call: TRBV24-1
d_call: TRBD1
cdr3_aa: CATSDYDRAEQYF
cdr3_nt: TGTGCCACCAGTGACTACGACAGGGCCGAGCAGTACTTC

j_call: TRBJ2-1
clone_size: -
v_call: TRBV5-1
d_call: TRBD2
cdr3_aa: CASSPGLASSYNEQFF
cdr3_nt: TGCGCCAGCAGCCCCGGACTAGCGAGCTCCTACAATGAGCAGTTCTTC

j_call: TRBJ2-1
clone_size: many
v_call: TRBV7-2
d_call: TRBD2
cdr3_aa: CASSLGGTSSNEQFF
cdr3_nt: TGTGCCAGCAGCTTAGGTGGGACTAGCTCTAATGAGCAGTTCTTC

j_call: TRBJ2-7
clone_size: -
v_call: TRBV27
d_call: -
cdr3_aa: CASSSVGVEQYF
cdr3_nt: TGTGCCAGCAGTTCGGTGGGTGTCGAGCAGTACTTC

j_call: TRBJ2-7
clone_size: -
v_call: TRBV7-9
d_call: -
cdr3_aa: CASSLAGDEQYF
cdr3_nt: TGTGCCAGCAGCTTAGCCGGGGACGAGCAGTACTTC

j_call: TRBJ2-2
clone_size: -
v_call: TRBV10-3
d_call: -
cdr3_aa: CAISGLVEELFF
cdr3_nt: TGTGCCATCAGTGGTCTCGTAGAGGAGCTGTTTTTT

j_call: TRBJ1-2
clone_size: few
v_call: TRBV28
d_call: TRBD1
cdr3_aa: CASKTPQGGRDYGYTF
cdr3_nt: TGTGCCAGCAAGACTCCCCAGGGGGGGAGGGACTATGGCTACACCTTC

j_call: TRBJ2-7
clone_size: -
v_call: TRBV28
d_call: -
cdr3_aa: CASRVQGSYEQYF
cdr3_nt: TGTGCCAGCAGGGTACAGGGCTCCTACGAGCAGTACTTC

j_call: TRBJ2-7
clone_size: once
v_call: TRBV6-2/TRBV6-3
d_call: -
cdr3_aa: CASSYSLLLATVEQYF
cdr3_nt: TGTGCCAGCAGTTACTCGCTCCTACTAGCTACGGTCGAGCAGTACTTC

j_call: TRBJ2-1
clone_size: few
v_call: TRBV7-9
d_call: TRBD2
cdr3_aa: CASSSGTSGVGNEQFF
cdr3_nt: TGTGCCAGCAGCTCGGGGACTAGCGGGGTCGGGAATGAGCAGTTCTTC

j_call: TRBJ2-1
clone_size: -
v_call: TRBV29-1
d_call: -
cdr3_aa: CSVAPGARGYNEQFF
cdr3_nt: TGCAGCGTTGCCCCGGGGGCCCGGGGGTACAATGAGCAGTTCTTC

j_call: TRBJ1-1
clone_size: few
v_call: TRBV7-2
d_call: -
cdr3_aa: CASSPRGDMNTEAFF
cdr3_nt: TGTGCCAGCAGCCCGAGGGGAGACATGAACACTGAAGCTTTCTTT

j_call: TRBJ2-2
clone_size: few
v_call: TRBV5-1
d_call: -
cdr3_aa: CASSIGWNTGELFF
cdr3_nt: TGCGCCAGCAGTATAGGGTGGAACACCGGGGAGCTGTTTTTT

j_call: TRBJ2-1
clone_size: -
v_call: TRBV10-2
d_call: TRBD2
cdr3_aa: CASRPSGFGNEQFF
cdr3_nt: TGCGCCAGCCGACCTAGCGGGTTCGGTAATGAGCAGTTCTTC

j_call: TRBJ1-5
clone_size: few
v_call: TRBV19
d_call: -
cdr3_aa: CASSTQGRRQPQHF
cdr3_nt: TGTGCCAGTAGTACCCAGGGGAGGAGACAGCCCCAGCATTTT

j_call: TRBJ2-3
clone_size: -
v_call: TRBV20-1
d_call: -
cdr3_aa: CSARRSGDTQYF
cdr3_nt: TGCAGTGCTAGAAGGTCTGGAGATACGCAGTATTTT